This T cell receptor (beta chain) was obtained from a study of T cell clones after liver transplantation. Turning to the study itself: Graft-donor-reactive sequences were compared with third-party-reactive TCRbeta sequences from pre-transplant mixed lymphocyte reactions. HCV positivity affected three of eight recipients; the rest lacked autoimmune or viral indications. Study-level points and caveats: Conclusions were preliminary, with small, heterogeneous patient groups. Low donor cell numbers restricted donor-reactive repertoire measurement in two subjects.

Libraries were prepared by immunoSEQ multiplex PCR; TCRdb keeps only in-frame clonotypes and omits some of them. Altogether around 110,000 clones are present, 90% being singletons, with the ten largest covering 0.83%. In regard to this clone: The target antigen is unknown.

Germline V gene sequence: CDR1 SGHNT, CDR2 YYREEE (reference sequence). The ends were cut back, 1 base at V and 7 bases at J, with 14 bases in the middle. The CDR3 is 14 residues long. The genes are TRBV5-4 and TRBJ1-2, with unresolved D. The receptor's source is a human patient who received a liver transplant. Some T cells may originate from the graft donor. This sample comprised CD4+ T cells from blood, obtained 12 months after liver transplant. DNA of the CDR3: TGTGCCAGCAGCTTGCCCAAAATAGGAGGTGGCTACACCTTC. Its protein is CASSLPKIGGGYTF.